Presented here are 21 T cell receptor beta chains from one specimen sequenced in a study of patients with pleural tuberculosis. Using its own MiXCR run on the reads, TCRdb lists one record per CDR3 protein. The sample consists of some 48,000 distinct CDR3 sequences, 7.3% of them appearing once. The receptors derive from a human donor with pleural tuberculosis.

This clonotype was picked up many times. The J gene is TRBJ1-1, the V gene TRBV10-3, with 7 bases matching TRBD1. This CDR3 has 16 amino acids. V dropped 6 bases and J dropped 0; count of bases not matched to a gene: 10. Germline loops: CDR1 ENHRY, CDR2 SYGVKD. The CDR3 here is CAIRAVTGALNTEAFF. Here the CDR3 DNA reads TGTGCCATCAGGGCGGTAACAGGGGCCTTGAACACTGAAGCTTTCTTT.

In its sample, this clonotype was seen many times. The CDR3 DNA follows: TGTGCCAGCAGTAGCTTCGACAACACCGGGGAGCTGTTTTTT. This encodes CASSSFDNTGELFF. The chain has TRBV6-1 and TRBJ2-2; D ambiguous. The CDR3 runs to 14 residues. Trimming pared 5 bases from V and 2 bases from J, leaving 9 bases between. Germline CDR1 and CDR2: MNHNS and SASEGT.

In the case of this clonotype: This clone may be a read error of a much larger clone one base away. The chain employs TRBV29-1 and TRBJ2-1; TRBD1 might be the D (6 bases). This CDR3 region has 12 residues. CDR1 SQVTM and CDR2 ANQGSEA come from the germline V gene. The CDR3 loop reads CSVRTVDNDQFF. The CDR3 DNA is TGCAGCGTTCGGACAGTTGACAATGACCAGTTCTTC.

This clonotype was observed many times. V gene TRBV12-3 or TRBV12-4 combines with J gene TRBJ2-1; D remains ambiguous. CDR3 length: 16 amino acids. V lost 1 base and J 0 bases, leaving 10 bases between the germline ends. The CDR3 nucleotides read TGTGCCAGCAGTTTAGGGTCTAGAGGCTCCTACAATGAGCAGTTCTTC. This gives the protein CASSLGSRGSYNEQFF.

The sample holds many counts of this clonotype. The V gene is TRBV19, the J gene TRBJ1-1, with D possibly matching TRBD1 (5 bases). The germline V gene encodes CDR1 LNHDA and CDR2 SQIVND (reference sequence). Trimming left V 6 bases short and J 1 base short, with 15 bases between. This CDR3 spans 15 amino acids. The CDR3 reads CASSSRTRQNTEAFF. The CDR3 nucleotides read TGTGCCAGTAGCTCCCGGACAAGACAGAACACTGAAGCTTTCTTT. Filled out from reference TRBV19 and TRBJ1-1, the complete variable domain reads DGGITQSPKYLFRKEGQNVTLSCEQNLNHDAMYWYRQDPGQGLRLIYYSQIVNDFQKGDIAEGYSVSREKKESFPLTVTSAQKNPTAFYLCASSSRTRQNTEAFFGQGTRLTVV.

This clonotype was seen repeatedly, ten times or more. The CDR3 DNA reads TGTGCCAGCAGCTCCTTGCACCTAGCCAAAAACATTCAGTACTTC. Protein product: CASSSLHLAKNIQYF. The V gene is TRBV7-1, the J gene TRBJ2-4; D remains unclear. TRBV7-1 is marked as an open reading frame, function uncertain. This CDR3 comprises 15 residues. Trimming shortened V by 3 bases and J by 0 bases, and 9 bases separated the two germline ends.

In this sample, this clonotype turned up many times. The chain recombines TRBV7-9 with TRBJ1-1; D is uncertain. The germline V gene has CDR1 SEHNR and CDR2 FQNEAQ (reference sequence). The germline V and J ends were trimmed by 5 bases and 10 bases, with 11 bases remaining between them. The CDR3 runs to 11 residues. This chain's CDR3 is CASSVNPRAFF. CDR3 coding DNA: TGTGCCAGCAGCGTCAACCCGAGAGCTTTCTTT.

This clonotype showed up many times. The chain joins TRBV20-1 to TRBJ2-1, with 10 bases that match TRBD2. CDR1 and CDR2 (germline): DFQATT, SNEGSKA (reference sequence). V dropped 3 bases and J dropped 5; count of bases not matched to a gene: 4. The CDR3 spans 14 residues. In nucleotides, the CDR3 is TGCAGTGCTAGTGGGACTAGCGCTGACAATGAGCAGTTCTTC. Translation gives CSASGTSADNEQFF.

At least ten counts were recorded for this clonotype. This chain connects TRBV7-8 to TRBJ2-1; TRBD2 matches at 12 bases. The CDR3 is made up of 14 amino acids. V was pared by 6 bases and J by 7 bases, with 4 bases of the junction left unmatched. CDR1 is SGHVS and CDR2 is FQNEAQ in the germline V gene. The CDR3 sequence: CASSLAGGRNEQFF. The CDR3 DNA sequence: TGTGCCAGCAGTCTAGCGGGAGGGAGGAATGAGCAGTTCTTC.

This rearrangement joins TRBV2 to TRBJ1-2, with a weak D call TRBD1 (5 bases). The CDR3 has 15 amino acids. The V gene's germline CDR1 is SNHLY and CDR2 FYNNEI. V lost 5 bases and J lost 4, with 17 bases in between. In DNA form, the CDR3 reads TGTGCCAGCAGTCAACGGGACGGAGTGAGCTATGGCTACACCTTC. Residues: CASSQRDGVSYGYTF. The entire variable domain, with the rest obtained from reference TRBV2 and TRBJ1-2, is as follows: EPEVTQTPSHQVTQMGQEVILRCVPISNHLYFYWYRQILGQKVEFLVSFYNNEISEKSEIFDDQFSVERPDGSNFTLKIRSTKLEDSAMYFCASSQRDGVSYGYTFGSGTRLTVV.

This clonotype came up many times. The chain recombines TRBV19 with TRBJ1-1; 7 bases are a match to TRBD1. The CDR3 is 13 amino acids. Germline CDR1 is LNHDA and CDR2 is SQIVND (reference sequence). J gave up 1 base and V 5 bases, and 1 base lay outside the gene matches. The CDR3 DNA follows: TGTGCCAGTAGTCGACAGGGGAACACTGAAGCTTTCTTT. Its translation is CASSRQGNTEAFF. Complete variable domain (other parts from reference TRBV19 and TRBJ1-1): DGGITQSPKYLFRKEGQNVTLSCEQNLNHDAMYWYRQDPGQGLRLIYYSQIVNDFQKGDIAEGYSVSREKKESFPLTVTSAQKNPTAFYLCASSRQGNTEAFFGQGTRLTVV.

The gene calls are TRBV19 and TRBJ2-4; the D gene is possibly TRBD1 (6 bases). The CDR3 runs to 14 residues. CDR1 LNHDA and CDR2 SQIVND come from the germline V gene (reference sequence). Trimming removed 4 bases at V and 5 bases at J, with 12 bases between. For the CDR3, the DNA is TGTGCCAGTAGTACTGGGCGACAGGAAAACATTCAGTACTTC. Translated: CASSTGRQENIQYF.

This clonotype occurred many times. The rearrangement links TRBV13 to TRBJ1-4; D call uncertain. The CDR3 runs 17 residues. Trimming shortened V by 3 bases and J by 0 bases, and 14 bases separated the two germline ends. The germline CDR1 and CDR2 sequences are PRHDT and FYEKMQ (reference sequence). The CDR3 region is CASSFHVLDATNEKLFF. CDR3 in DNA: TGTGCCAGCAGCTTCCACGTACTAGATGCAACTAATGAAAAACTGTTTTTT.

This clonotype was recorded many times. The CDR3 is CASSSGLTDTQYF. The DNA of the CDR3 is TGTGCCAGCTCCTCGGGTCTAACAGATACGCAGTATTTT. The V and J genes are TRBV12-3 or TRBV12-4 and TRBJ2-3; the D is unclear. The V end was cut by 8 bases, the J end by 3 bases, with 12 bases between. The CDR3 has 13 residues.

There are a few counts of this clonotype. This clone may be a read error of a much larger clone one base away. The chain employs TRBV11-2 and TRBJ1-1; 8 bases are shared with TRBD1. Unmatched junction bases numbered 12, after V lost 5 bases and J lost 7 bases. Germline V CDR1 and CDR2: SGHAT, FQNNGV. This CDR3 contains 15 residues. CDR3 DNA: TGTGCCAGCAGCGCCGAACGACAGGGGTTAGGTGAAGCTTTCTTT. This translates into CASSAERQGLGEAFF.

This clonotype was recorded many times. This rearrangement joins TRBV3-1 to TRBJ1-6; D is ambiguous. Trimming removed 0 bases at V and 3 bases at J, with 3 bases between. Germline V gene data show CDR1 as LGHDT and CDR2 as YNNKEL (reference sequence). This CDR3 has 14 residues. CDR3 in amino acids: CASSQDNYNSPLHF. The CDR3 region has the DNA TGTGCCAGCAGCCAAGACAACTATAATTCACCCCTCCACTTT.

This clonotype was seen many times. The J gene is TRBJ2-3, the V gene TRBV12-3 or TRBV12-4; the match to TRBD1 covers 7 bases. The CDR3 runs 16 residues. V gave up 7 bases and J gave up 2 bases; unmatched junction bases: 12. The CDR3 coding sequence is TGTGCCAGCACTACACTTCGACAGGGAAACACAGATACGCAGTATTTT. Translated, it gives CASTTLRQGNTDTQYF.

This clonotype came up many times. V gene TRBV20-1 combines with J gene TRBJ1-2, with TRBD1 matching 7 bases. The CDR3 has 13 amino acids. V gave up 6 bases and J gave up 1 base; unmatched junction bases: 5. Germline values: CDR1 DFQATT, CDR2 SNEGSKA (reference sequence). The CDR3 region is CSATGTVNYGYTF. The CDR3 DNA reads TGCAGTGCAACCGGGACAGTTAACTATGGCTACACCTTC.

The V call is TRBV29-1, the J call TRBJ2-1; a weak D match, TRBD2 (5 bases). Between the trimmed V and J ends, which lost 6 bases and 7 bases, there was a span of 16 bases. The CDR3 sequence is 13 residues long. Germline V gene sequence: CDR1 SQVTM, CDR2 ANQGSEA. This CDR3 reads CSVHPNRGNEQFF. CDR3 in DNA: TGCAGCGTCCACCCTAACCGGGGAAATGAGCAGTTCTTC.

This clonotype was detected ten times or more. The chain combines TRBV20-1 with TRBJ1-1; 7 nucleotides agree with TRBD1. This CDR3 is built from 15 residues. CDR1 and CDR2 from the germline V gene are DFQATT and SNEGSKA (reference sequence). Losses at the gene ends were 3 bases for V and 6 bases for J; bases not matched to a gene: 13. CDR3 DNA sequence: TGCAGTGCTAGGGGACTGACAGGGAAGAGAGCTGAAGCTTTCTTT. Translated: CSARGLTGKRAEAFF.

Concerning this clonotype itself: The junction departs from germline at one end; a sequencing error may be responsible. The chain links TRBV6-1 to TRBJ1-1; maybe TRBD1 (5 bases). The CDR3 loop spans 14 amino acids. Germline V CDR1 and CDR2: MNHNS, SASEGT. The CDR3 sequence: CASNPGEGTTGAFF. In nucleotides, the CDR3 is TGTGCCAGCAATCCTGGGGAAGGGACGACTGGAGCTTTCTTT.